The 20 T cell receptor beta chains listed next were all sequenced from one sample in a study of blood T cell repertoires in COVID-19. Using immunoSEQ multiplex PCR, the repertoire was profiled, and TCRdb retains in-frame clones only, with some absent. The table includes 40,000 or so clones, 75% to 90% detected once. The sequencing input was peripheral blood. The receptor set was obtained from a man aged 55 to 70 with active COVID-19.

The V gene is TRBV5-1, the J gene TRBJ2-3, with a possible D match to TRBD2 (6 bases). CDR1 and CDR2 (germline): SGHRS, YFSETQ. With 1 base removed from V and 2 bases from J, the gap between germline ends came to 11 bases. The CDR3 length is 15 residues. The CDR3 spells CASSLTGDFTDTQYF. The DNA for the CDR3 is TGCGCCAGCAGCTTGACGGGGGATTTCACAGATACGCAGTATTTT.

The chain joins TRBV3-1 (or the pseudogene TRBV3-2) to TRBJ1-2, with 8 nucleotides matching TRBD1. V trimming: 3 bases; J trimming: 8 bases; junction bases outside the gene matches: 11. Germline V gene data show CDR1 as LGHDT and CDR2 as YNNKEL (reference sequence). The CDR3 is 15 residues long. CDR3 residues: CASSHVVGTGQGYTF. As DNA, the CDR3 is TGTGCCAGCAGCCACGTAGTAGGGACAGGTCAGGGCTACACCTTC.

V and J are TRBV25-1 and TRBJ1-5; possibly TRBD1 for D (6 bases). Germline V gene sequence: CDR1 MGHDK, CDR2 SYGVNS. CDR3 size: 14 residues. V dropped 1 base and J dropped 3 bases, with 7 bases sitting between them. The CDR3 spells CASSESGVNQPQHF. DNA for the CDR3: TGTGCCAGCAGTGAATCAGGGGTCAATCAGCCCCAGCATTTT.

This CDR3 is CAWAGAGAGIGQGAFF. As DNA, the CDR3 is TGTGCCTGGGCCGGAGCTGGGGCAGGTATCGGGCAAGGGGCTTTCTTT. The chain couples TRBV30 to TRBJ1-1; possibly TRBD1 for D (5 bases). CDR3 length equals 16 residues. The ends were cut back, 5 bases at V and 11 bases at J, with 30 bases in the middle. Germline loops: CDR1 GTSNPN, CDR2 SVGIG (reference sequence).

CDR3 DNA sequence: TGTGCCAGCTCACCCTACCGGGACAGGGGAGAAGCTTTCTTT. The encoded protein is CASSPYRDRGEAFF. The rearrangement uses TRBV18 and TRBJ1-1; 10 bases are shared with TRBD1. The CDR3 is made up of 14 amino acids. J was trimmed by 8 bases and V by 3 bases; bases with no gene match: 6. The germline CDR1 and CDR2 sequences are KGHSH and LQKENI.

This chain's CDR3 is CASSPRIGKAGAQYF. Written as DNA, the CDR3 is TGCGCCAGCAGCCCCAGAATCGGGAAAGCGGGGGCCCAGTACTTC. This chain links TRBV4-1 with TRBJ2-5; the match to TRBD2 covers 8 bases. This CDR3 region has 15 residues. V lost 4 bases and J lost 9; bases outside the gene matches: 13. Germline-derived CDR1 and CDR2 are MGHRA and YSYEKL.

V gene TRBV18 combines with J gene TRBJ2-4; 9 bases map to TRBD1. This CDR3 is built from 15 residues. From germline, CDR1 is KGHSH and CDR2 LQKENI. J gave up 6 bases and V 2 bases, and 5 bases lay outside the gene matches. This CDR3 is CASSPFGQGSNIQYF. Here the CDR3 DNA reads TGTGCCAGCTCACCATTCGGACAGGGGTCAAACATTCAGTACTTC. Variable domain in full (rest from reference TRBV18 and TRBJ2-4): NAGVMQNPRHLVRRRGQEARLRCSPMKGHSHVYWYRQLPEEGLKFMVYLQKENIIDESGMPKERFSAEFPKEGPSILRIQQVVRGDSAAYFCASSPFGQGSNIQYFGAGTRLSVL.

This clone was recorded a few times. J is TRBJ2-1 and V is TRBV6-5; TRBD2 matches at 10 bases. J was trimmed by 8 bases and V by 6 bases; bases with no gene match: 7. Germline CDR1 and CDR2: MNHEY and SVGAGI. The CDR3 has 14 residues. The DNA for the CDR3 is TGTGCCAGCAGCGAGCGGGAGGGCCTGGATGAGCAGTTCTTC. Residues: CASSEREGLDEQFF.

This chain uses TRBV7-9 with TRBJ2-7, with TRBD2 identical over 9 bases. V shed 5 bases, J shed 7 bases, and the junction held 9 bases outside the gene matches. The length of the CDR3 is 14 residues. Germline CDR1 and CDR2: SEHNR and FQNEAQ (reference sequence). CDR3 sequence (DNA): TGTGCCAGCAGCAGAGCGGGAGGCGGTTGGGAGCAGTACTTC. This codes for CASSRAGGGWEQYF. Complete variable domain (other parts from reference TRBV7-9 and TRBJ2-7): DTGVSQNPRHKITKRGQNVTFRCDPISEHNRLYWYRQTLGQGPEFLTYFQNEAQLEKSRLLSDRFSAERPKGSFSTLEIQRTEQGDSAMYLCASSRAGGGWEQYFGPGTRLTVT.

Only a few counts were recorded for this clone. The chain employs TRBV5-1 and TRBJ2-2; D uncertain. Looked up from germline, CDR1 is SGHRS and CDR2 is YFSETQ. CDR3 size: 14 residues. Trimming left V 1 base short and J 1 base short, with 5 bases between. CDR3 DNA sequence: TGCGCCAGCAGCTTGTCAGGGAACACCGGGGAGCTGTTTTTT. As protein: CASSLSGNTGELFF.

The chain employs TRBV19 and TRBJ1-1; D remains unclear. This CDR3 spans 14 amino acids. Trimming pared 5 bases from V and 0 bases from J, leaving 10 bases between. From germline, CDR1 is LNHDA and CDR2 SQIVND (reference sequence). CDR3 coding DNA: TGTGCCAGTAGTTCTCCGCACATGAACACTGAAGCTTTCTTT. Protein product: CASSSPHMNTEAFF. The full variable domain, rest sourced from reference TRBV19 and TRBJ1-1, is DGGITQSPKYLFRKEGQNVTLSCEQNLNHDAMYWYRQDPGQGLRLIYYSQIVNDFQKGDIAEGYSVSREKKESFPLTVTSAQKNPTAFYLCASSSPHMNTEAFFGQGTRLTVV.

The rearrangement links TRBV5-1 to TRBJ1-1; 7 nucleotides agree with TRBD1. The CDR3 runs to 13 residues. Germline V CDR1 and CDR2: SGHRS, YFSETQ. V lost 0 bases and J lost 8; bases outside the gene matches: 4. The CDR3 is CASSLGRDREAFF. CDR3 in DNA: TGCGCCAGCAGCTTGGGACGGGACAGAGAAGCTTTCTTT.

The chain uses TRBV7-3 and TRBJ2-1; 14 nucleotides line up with TRBD2. The CDR3 contains 16 residues. Germline loops: CDR1 SGHTA, CDR2 FQGTGA. With 3 bases clipped from V and 8 bases from J, the junction kept 6 bases outside the gene matches. CDR3 in DNA: TGTGCCAGCAGCTTCGCCGGGACTAGCGGGAGTGATGAGCAGTTCTTC. The encoded protein is CASSFAGTSGSDEQFF.

The rearrangement uses TRBV6-2 or TRBV6-3 and TRBJ2-3; unclear D gene. CDR1 is MNHEY, CDR2 SVGEGT, per germline. Between the trimmed V and J ends, which lost 3 bases and 2 bases, there was a span of 15 bases. This CDR3 has 16 residues. This CDR3 is CASSYRLDSLTDTQYF. The CDR3 DNA follows: TGTGCCAGCAGTTATCGGTTAGATAGCCTCACAGATACGCAGTATTTT.

The CDR3 spells CASSSGTSWGDEQFF. DNA of the CDR3: TGTGCCAGCAGCTCCGGGACTAGTTGGGGGGATGAGCAGTTCTTC. The chain combines TRBV7-2 with TRBJ2-1; 8 bases are a match to TRBD2. The CDR3 sequence is 15 residues long. From germline, CDR1 is SGHTA and CDR2 FQGNSA. V shed 4 bases, J shed 8 bases, and the junction held 10 bases outside the gene matches.

V gene TRBV19 combines with J gene TRBJ2-7; 12 positions match TRBD1. The CDR3 loop spans 14 amino acids. V shed 6 bases and J 8 bases; nucleotides not matched to a gene: 8. Germline V gene data show CDR1 as LNHDA and CDR2 as SQIVND (reference sequence). The CDR3 sequence: CASSGTGGAKKQYF. The CDR3 DNA is TGTGCCAGTAGCGGGACAGGGGGCGCAAAAAAGCAGTACTTC.

The CDR3 coding sequence is TGTGCCATCAGTGGTTCAGGGAGGGAAAACACTGAAGCTTTCTTT. Amino acid sequence: CAISGSGRENTEAFF. The genes are TRBV10-3 and TRBJ1-1; D may be TRBD1 (5 bases). The V and J ends lost 4 bases and 2 bases respectively, with 14 bases between them. CDR3 length: 15 amino acids. The germline V gene has CDR1 ENHRY and CDR2 SYGVKD.

This chain links TRBV5-5 with TRBJ2-7, with 9 bases aligning to TRBD2. In germline, CDR1 is SGHKS, CDR2 YYEKEE (reference sequence). V was clipped by 2 bases and J by 9 bases; unmatched bases: 3. This CDR3 comprises 12 residues. The CDR3 region has the DNA TGTGCCAGCAGCTTTGAAGCGGGAGGGCAGTACTTC. Protein sequence: CASSFEAGGQYF. Based on the CDR3 plus reference TRBV5-5 and TRBJ2-7, the full variable domain is DAGVTQSPTHLIKTRGQQVTLRCSPISGHKSVSWYQQVLGQGPQFIFQYYEKEERGRGNFPDRFSARQFPNYSSELNVNALLLGDSALYLCASSFEAGGQYFGPGTRLTVT.

CDR3 region: CASSPSGGAHYGYTF. The CDR3 bases are TGTGCCAGCTCACCATCAGGGGGCGCGCACTATGGCTACACCTTC. The chain couples TRBV18 to TRBJ1-2, with 8 bases that match TRBD1. From germline, CDR1 is KGHSH and CDR2 LQKENI. This CDR3 has 15 residues. V shed 2 bases and J 3 bases; nucleotides not matched to a gene: 5.

The genes are TRBV7-9 and TRBJ2-1; 8 nucleotides match TRBD1. Germline trimming cut 5 bases from V and 9 bases from J; bases unmatched to any gene: 15. This CDR3 is 16 amino acids long. Germline V gene data show CDR1 as SEHNR and CDR2 as FQNEAQ (reference sequence). Here the CDR3 DNA reads TGTGCCAGCAGCCCTTCCGGACGAGGACAGGGAGGTGAGCAGTTCTTC. This gives the protein CASSPSGRGQGGEQFF.